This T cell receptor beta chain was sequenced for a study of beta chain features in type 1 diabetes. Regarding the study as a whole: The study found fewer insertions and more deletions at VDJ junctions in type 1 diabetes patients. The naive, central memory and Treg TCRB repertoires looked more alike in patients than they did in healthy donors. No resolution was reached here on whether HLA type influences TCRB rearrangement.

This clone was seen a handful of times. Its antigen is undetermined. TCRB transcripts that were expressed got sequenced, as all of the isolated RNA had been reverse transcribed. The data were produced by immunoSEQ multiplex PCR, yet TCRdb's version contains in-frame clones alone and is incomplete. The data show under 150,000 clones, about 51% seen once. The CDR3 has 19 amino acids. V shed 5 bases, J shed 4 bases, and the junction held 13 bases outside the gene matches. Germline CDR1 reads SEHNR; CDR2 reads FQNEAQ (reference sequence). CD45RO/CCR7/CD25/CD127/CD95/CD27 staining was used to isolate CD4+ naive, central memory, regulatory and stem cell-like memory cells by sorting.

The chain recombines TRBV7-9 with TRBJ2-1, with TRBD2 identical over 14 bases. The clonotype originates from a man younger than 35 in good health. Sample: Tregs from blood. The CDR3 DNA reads TGTGCCAGCAGCCCCGTCCCGGGACTAGCGGGAGATGCTTACAATGAGCAGTTCTTC. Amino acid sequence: CASSPVPGLAGDAYNEQFF.